Listed below are T cell receptor beta chains from one sample, sequenced in a study of Ad26.COV2.S vaccination and SARS-CoV-2 variants. The data were produced by immunoSEQ multiplex PCR, yet TCRdb's version contains in-frame clones alone and is incomplete. The sample records about 480,000 clones, around 90% being singletons. This sample comprised peripheral blood, obtained in a trial of Ad26.COV2.S vaccine versus placebo. Receptors originate from a person between 18 and 60 years old who received the Ad26.COV2.S COVID-19 vaccine or a placebo. The CDR3 runs from the conserved cysteine through the conserved F or W. The order of the fields is V gene, D gene, clone size, J gene, CDR3 protein, CDR3 DNA. The D gene is left open where the match is weak. The listing skips clone size in some rows; elsewhere it reads once, few, many or a size class.

TRBV5-1	.	few	TRBJ1-2	CASSLAFSYSANYGYTF	TGCGCCAGCAGCTTGGCCTTCTCTTACAGTGCTAACTATGGCTACACCTTC
TRBV30	TRBD1	.	TRBJ1-5	CAWSEGQGANQPQHF	TGTGCCTGGAGTGAAGGACAGGGGGCCAATCAGCCCCAGCATTTT
TRBV3-1/TRBV3-2	.	.	TRBJ2-1	CASSQGPRATVEQFF	TGTGCCAGCAGCCAAGGGCCCAGGGCAACGGTTGAGCAGTTCTTC
TRBV7-3	.	.	TRBJ2-2	CASSASGFGGELFF	TGTGCCAGCAGCGCCTCGGGGTTTGGCGGGGAGCTGTTTTTT
TRBV27	TRBD1	.	TRBJ1-4	CASSLSGRTGRGGEKLFF	TGTGCCAGCAGTTTATCGGGAAGGACAGGGAGAGGAGGTGAAAAACTGTTTTTT
TRBV6-5	TRBD1	.	TRBJ2-7	CASSRGQQSSYEQYF	TGTGCCAGCAGTCGGGGACAGCAGAGCTCCTACGAGCAGTACTTC
TRBV25-1	.	.	TRBJ2-3	CASSGRQRTQYF	TGTGCCAGCAGTGGGAGACAGAGAACGCAGTATTTT
TRBV20-1	.	.	TRBJ1-1	CSVGATEAFF	TGCAGTGTGGGGGCCACTGAAGCTTTCTTT
TRBV9	.	.	TRBJ1-2	CASSAGVGVNYGYTF	TGTGCCAGCAGCGCAGGGGTTGGAGTTAACTATGGCTACACCTTC
TRBV9	.	.	TRBJ2-1	CASSPHPLDNEQFF	TGTGCCAGCAGCCCCCACCCCCTAGACAATGAGCAGTTCTTC
TRBV19	TRBD1	.	TRBJ2-3	CASSNPRQGKKTDTQYF	TGTGCCAGTAGTAATCCTCGACAGGGGAAGAAGACAGATACGCAGTATTTT
TRBV18	.	.	TRBJ2-7	CASSPGYEQYF	TGTGCCAGCTCACCTGGCTACGAGCAGTACTTC
TRBV7-6	.	.	TRBJ2-7	CASSLTGRDEQYF	TGTGCCAGCAGCTTAACAGGGAGAGACGAGCAGTACTTC
TRBV7-9	.	.	TRBJ2-5	CASSSGGGVKETQYF	TGTGCCAGCAGCTCCGGGGGCGGGGTGAAAGAGACCCAGTACTTC
TRBV5-1	.	.	TRBJ2-7	CASSLWRVYEQYF	TGCGCCAGCAGCTTGTGGAGGGTCTACGAGCAGTACTTC
TRBV5-8	.	few	TRBJ1-1	CASRQRVAGAEAFF	TGTGCCAGCAGGCAAAGGGTGGCGGGCGCTGAAGCTTTCTTT
TRBV15	TRBD1	.	TRBJ2-2	CATSRTRDRGSTGELFF	TGTGCCACCAGCAGAACCCGGGACAGGGGTAGCACCGGGGAGCTGTTTTTT
TRBV12-5	TRBD1	.	TRBJ2-2	CASGLVRDRGVRELFF	TGTGCTAGTGGTTTGGTTCGGGACAGGGGAGTGCGGGAGCTGTTTTTT
TRBV4-2	TRBD2	.	TRBJ2-1	CASSPRSGRDIRNEQFF	TGTGCCAGCAGCCCCCGCAGCGGGAGGGATATTAGGAATGAGCAGTTCTTC
TRBV6-1	.	.	TRBJ2-2	CASSERYTGELFF	TGTGCCAGCAGTGAGCGGTACACCGGGGAGCTGTTTTTT
TRBV27	TRBD2	.	TRBJ2-2	CASRKGLAGGVPGELFF	TGTGCCAGCAGAAAGGGACTAGCGGGAGGGGTCCCCGGGGAGCTGTTTTTT
TRBV18	.	.	TRBJ2-6	CASSPKNGHSGANVLTF	TGTGCCAGCTCACCAAAGAACGGCCACTCTGGGGCCAACGTCCTGACTTTC
TRBV16	.	.	TRBJ1-6	CASSQLGYNSPLHF	TGTGCCAGCAGCCAATTGGGTTATAATTCACCCCTCCACTTT
TRBV14	.	.	TRBJ2-3	CASSQELSPFVTQYF	TGTGCCAGCAGCCAAGAATTGTCACCCTTTGTGACGCAGTATTTT
TRBV27	TRBD2	few	TRBJ2-5	CASSRGGYQETQYF	TGTGCCAGCAGTCGGGGGGGATACCAAGAGACCCAGTACTTC
TRBV9	TRBD1	once	TRBJ1-6	CASSVGGQDNSPLHF	TGTGCCAGCAGCGTAGGGGGACAGGATAATTCACCCCTCCACTTT
TRBV28	.	.	TRBJ1-5	CASSLLARGGNQPQHF	TGTGCCAGCAGTTTATTGGCAAGGGGGGGCAATCAGCCCCAGCATTTT
TRBV5-1	.	few	TRBJ1-3	CASSLGDSGNTIYF	TGCGCCAGCAGCTTGGGGGACTCTGGAAACACCATATATTTT
TRBV18	TRBD2	.	TRBJ2-5	CASSPTSGDQYF	TGTGCCAGCTCACCGACTAGCGGGGACCAGTACTTC
TRBV14	TRBD1	.	TRBJ1-2	CASSQDPGTGHYGYTF	TGTGCCAGCAGCCAAGACCCCGGGACAGGGCACTATGGCTACACCTTC
TRBV2	.	.	TRBJ2-1	CASWDLGGAEQFF	TGTGCCAGCTGGGACCTGGGGGGAGCTGAGCAGTTCTTC
TRBV20-1	.	.	TRBJ1-1	CSARGGTEAFF	TGCAGTGCAAGGGGAGGGACTGAAGCTTTCTTT
TRBV11-3	TRBD2	.	TRBJ2-1	CASSQNPGLAGYNEQFF	TGTGCCAGCAGCCAGAACCCGGGACTAGCGGGATACAATGAGCAGTTCTTC
TRBV5-1	.	.	TRBJ2-7	CASSMAGETYEQYF	TGCGCCAGCAGCATGGCAGGGGAGACCTACGAGCAGTACTTC
TRBV29-1	TRBD1	once	TRBJ1-3	CSPKGGASGNTIYF	TGCAGCCCGAAAGGGGGCGCCTCTGGAAACACCATATATTTT
TRBV29-1	TRBD1	once	TRBJ2-3	CSGGLRQGASTDTQYF	TGCAGCGGGGGGCTTCGGCAGGGGGCTAGCACAGATACGCAGTATTTT
TRBV5-4	.	.	TRBJ2-5	CASSFTEGETQYF	TGTGCCAGCAGCTTCACAGAAGGGGAGACCCAGTACTTC
TRBV29-1	.	.	TRBJ2-1	CSVGHNEQFF	TGCAGCGTTGGTCACAATGAGCAGTTCTTC
TRBV27	TRBD1	.	TRBJ2-5	CASSLLGTGKQETQYF	TGTGCCAGCAGTTTATTGGGGACAGGCAAACAAGAGACCCAGTACTTC
TRBV9	TRBD1	.	TRBJ2-2	CASSVRTGGGTGELFF	TGTGCCAGCAGCGTTAGGACAGGGGGTGGCACCGGGGAGCTGTTTTTT
TRBV7-9	.	.	TRBJ2-2	CASSLDFAGELFF	TGTGCCAGCAGCTTAGACTTCGCCGGGGAGCTGTTTTTT
TRBV4-3	.	.	TRBJ2-5	CASSRNIGETQYF	TGCGCCAGCAGCCGCAACATTGGGGAGACCCAGTACTTC
TRBV5-1	TRBD1	once	TRBJ2-5	CASSLRTGGGETQYF	TGCGCCAGCAGCCTAAGGACAGGGGGCGGGGAGACCCAGTACTTC
TRBV5-1	.	.	TRBJ1-4	CASNPGGPGEKLFF	TGCGCCAGCAACCCAGGAGGGCCTGGCGAAAAACTGTTTTTT
TRBV15	.	few	TRBJ1-5	CATSRDLLGNQPQHF	TGTGCCACCAGCAGAGATTTGTTGGGGAATCAGCCCCAGCATTTT